Given below is one T cell receptor beta chain in context. The antigen it recognizes is unknown. Base qualities are not at hand, and no much larger clone is one base apart. The data were obtained in a study of blood T cell repertoires in COVID-19 (dated by TCRdb to the early 2020s). Notes on the research overall: Samples from collaborators originated in the United States, Italy and Spain and spanned both the acute and convalescent phases of COVID-19. The prospective study material was composed of cDNA or gDNA derived from T cells, B-cell-depleted T cells, or PBMCs. Deeply sampled blood TCRbeta repertoires from subjects exposed to, actively infected with, or recovered from COVID-19 were included in the dataset. The repertoires were released in a freely available public database intended as a resource for research on the immune response to SARS-CoV-2. Samples came from the ongoing ImmuneRACE study (first 160 participants) plus 1,254 subjects from 6 global collaborators. Nearly every sample came with metadata listing a de-identified subject ID, COVID-19 status, age in years and sex. HLA class I and class II types, where available, came from metadata supplied by the sample provider rather than from assay-based typing.

The collaborating institutions used their own protocols to collect whole blood in K2EDTA tubes. For TCRbeta analysis, collaborators shipped samples as frozen whole blood, isolated PBMCs, or DNA extracted from either of those sample types. Broad study findings and their caveats: How much clinical and demographic metadata was included differed by source and by participant, and the metadata was provided uncurated.

There are 17 amino acids in the CDR3, from cysteine to phenylalanine inclusive. The entry retains the CDR3 DNA only, 51 bases that are in frame from base 1. In the germline V gene (reference sequence), CDR1 corresponds to SEHNR and CDR2 to FQNEAQ. V is reduced by 2 bases and J by 7 bases, leaving a spacing of 21 bases between them. TCRbeta CDR3 regions were amplified from genomic DNA by means of the immunoSEQ Assay, a bias-controlled multiplex PCR. Per the authors' processing: Nucleated cell counts per sample were estimated from amplification of reference gene primers within the assay. Sequence reads were collapsed and filtered to measure the absolute abundance of every unique TCRbeta CDR3 rearrangement. Productive Simpson clonality was computed per sample as the square root of Simpson's diversity index over productive rearrangements. Not all clones reach the TCRdb copy of this immuneACCESS table, which keeps in-frame sequences only. Checked studies attribute under half of the gap to unresolved V genes and leave the rest unexplained. That table is the source of V, J and clone size, and D and trimming were worked out from the DNA. The sample table holds roughly 250,000 clones, of which approximately 85% were seen once. The ten largest clones capture around 0.78% of the sample.

The rearranged segments are TRBV7-9 and TRBJ2-1; the best D guess is TRBD1, with 6 bases matching. The sequenced sample was peripheral blood. The sequence came from a woman in her thirties with acute or convalescent COVID-19. The nucleotides are TGTGCCAGCAGCTTACGTTCAGGACAGCGGACCGCGAATGAGCAGTTCTTC. Its translation reads: CASSLRSGQRTANEQFF.